What follows are 2 T cell receptor beta chains derived from one specimen sequenced in a study of cytomegalovirus exposure and HLA in healthy donors. Primers included in the PCR were 60 Vbeta and 13 Jbeta primers. TCRdb keeps only in-frame clones here, not all; method: immunoSEQ multiplex PCR. This sample yields around 190,000 clones, of which 80% to 90% are seen a single time; under 2% belongs to the top ten. The specimen was PBMCs. The receptors stem from a man aged 35 to 55 in good health and CMV-seropositive.

The chain joins TRBV2 to TRBJ1-1, with D uncertain. The CDR3 contains 12 residues. Germline V gene data show CDR1 as SNHLY and CDR2 as FYNNEI. The V and J ends lost 2 bases and 8 bases respectively, with 9 bases between them. The CDR3 DNA reads as TGTGCCAGCAGTGAAAGGAGAGGGGAAGCTTTCTTT. Amino acids: CASSERRGEAFF.

The chain joins TRBV28 to TRBJ2-3; TRBD1 matches at 9 bases. CDR1 and CDR2 (germline): MDHEN, SYDVKM. The V and J ends lost 2 bases and 4 bases, in that order; junction bases with no gene match: 7. The CDR3 covers 16 residues. This CDR3 reads CASSLVDRGSPDTQYF. CDR3 coding DNA: TGTGCCAGCAGTTTAGTAGACAGGGGGTCGCCAGATACGCAGTATTTT.